Sequencing of this T cell receptor beta chain was carried out in a study of tumor and adjacent non-tumor tissue in lung cancer. Study-wide context: Patients comprised 12 adenocarcinoma, a couple of squamous cell carcinoma and 1 small cell lung cancer. Whole-study results and caveats: Compared with tumor, normal lung showed significantly lower TCR diversity.

In the case of this clonotype: The antigen is unknown. One junction end does not reproduce the germline sequence, and a read error may be involved.

The library came from three nested PCR rounds adapted from ARM-PCR protocols. Using its own MiXCR run on the multiplex PCR reads, TCRdb lists one record per CDR3 protein. The repertoire consists of about 110,000 distinct CDR3 sequences, with about 61% occurring once and the leading ten covering around 19%. The CDR3 is 14 amino acids. The germline CDR1 and CDR2 sequences are MNHNS and SASEGT. RNA was extracted from bulk tissue without any cell sorting. More than 3 cm separated this lung sample from the edge of the tumor. Newly diagnosed lung cancer patients had thoracic surgery in China, August–late 2014, without prior chemotherapy.

This sequence originates from a man aged 55 to 70 with non-small cell lung cancer. The sequencing sample was made of distant non-tumor lung tissue. The chain combines TRBV6-1 with TRBJ2-1; the D is unclear. CDR3 sequence (DNA): TGTACCAGCAGTGAAAGCATAAACCAGGATGAGCAGTTCTTC. This encodes CTSSESINQDEQFF.